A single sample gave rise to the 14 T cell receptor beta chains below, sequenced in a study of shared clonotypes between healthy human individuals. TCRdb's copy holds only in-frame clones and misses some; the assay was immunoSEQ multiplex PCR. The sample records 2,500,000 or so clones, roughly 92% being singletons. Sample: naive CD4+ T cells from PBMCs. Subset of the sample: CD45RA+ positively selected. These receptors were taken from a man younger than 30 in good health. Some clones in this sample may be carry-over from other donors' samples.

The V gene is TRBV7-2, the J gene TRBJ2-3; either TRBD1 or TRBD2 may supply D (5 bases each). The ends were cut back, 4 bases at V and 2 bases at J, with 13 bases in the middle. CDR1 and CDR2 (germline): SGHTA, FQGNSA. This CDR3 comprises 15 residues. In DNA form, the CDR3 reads TGTGCCAGCAGCTGGGGACGGGCCCTCACAGATACGCAGTATTTT. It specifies CASSWGRALTDTQYF.

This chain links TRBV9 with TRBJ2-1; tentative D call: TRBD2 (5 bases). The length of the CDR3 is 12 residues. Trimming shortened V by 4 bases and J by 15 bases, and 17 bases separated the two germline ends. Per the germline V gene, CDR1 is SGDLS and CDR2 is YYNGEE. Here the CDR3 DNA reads TGTGCCAGCAGCCCCTCGGTGGGAGTGCTGTTCTTC. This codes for CASSPSVGVLFF.

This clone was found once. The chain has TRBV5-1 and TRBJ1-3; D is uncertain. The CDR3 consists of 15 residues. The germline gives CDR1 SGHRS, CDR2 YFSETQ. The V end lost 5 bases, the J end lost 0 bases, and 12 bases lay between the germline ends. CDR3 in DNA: TGCGCCAGCAGTTTCGACGGCGTCTCTGGAAACACCATATATTTT. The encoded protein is CASSFDGVSGNTIYF.

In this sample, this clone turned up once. This chain's CDR3 is CATSPPGLAGGPGTQYF. The CDR3 DNA reads as TGTGCCACCAGCCCTCCGGGACTAGCGGGAGGGCCAGGGACCCAGTACTTC. The chain carries TRBV15 and TRBJ2-5, with TRBD2 identical over 16 bases. Germline V CDR1 and CDR2: LNHNV, YYDKDF (reference sequence). V lost 5 bases to trimming and J lost 7 bases; unmatched junction nucleotides: 10. The CDR3 sequence is 17 residues long. The full variable domain, completed using reference TRBV15 and TRBJ2-5, is DAMVIQNPRYQVTQFGKPVTLSCSQTLNHNVMYWYQQKSSQAPKLLFHYYDKDFNNEADTPDNFQSRRPNTSFCFLDIRSPGLGDTAMYLCATSPPGLAGGPGTQYFGPGTRLLVL.

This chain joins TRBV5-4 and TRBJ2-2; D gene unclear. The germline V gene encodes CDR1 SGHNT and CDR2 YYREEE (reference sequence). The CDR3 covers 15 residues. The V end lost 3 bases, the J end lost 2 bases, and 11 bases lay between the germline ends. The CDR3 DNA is TGTGCCAGCAGCTGGGCTGGCACAAACACCGGGGAGCTGTTTTTT. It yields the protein CASSWAGTNTGELFF.

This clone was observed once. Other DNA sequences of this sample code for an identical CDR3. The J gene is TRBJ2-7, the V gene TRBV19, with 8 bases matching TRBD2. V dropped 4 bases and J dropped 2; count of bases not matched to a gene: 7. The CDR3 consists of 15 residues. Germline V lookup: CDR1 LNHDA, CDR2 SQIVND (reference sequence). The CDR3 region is CASSTLAGGPYEQYF. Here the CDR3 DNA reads TGTGCCAGTAGTACCCTTGCGGGAGGACCCTACGAGCAGTACTTC.

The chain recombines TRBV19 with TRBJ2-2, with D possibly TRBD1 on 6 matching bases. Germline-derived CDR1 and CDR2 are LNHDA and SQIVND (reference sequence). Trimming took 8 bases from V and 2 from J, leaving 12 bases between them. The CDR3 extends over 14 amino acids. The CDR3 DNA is TGTGCCAGTGGGACAATCGCTAACACCGGGGAGCTGTTTTTT. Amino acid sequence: CASGTIANTGELFF. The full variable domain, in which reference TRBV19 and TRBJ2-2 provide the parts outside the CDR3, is DGGITQSPKYLFRKEGQNVTLSCEQNLNHDAMYWYRQDPGQGLRLIYYSQIVNDFQKGDIAEGYSVSREKKESFPLTVTSAQKNPTAFYLCASGTIANTGELFFGEGSRLTVL.

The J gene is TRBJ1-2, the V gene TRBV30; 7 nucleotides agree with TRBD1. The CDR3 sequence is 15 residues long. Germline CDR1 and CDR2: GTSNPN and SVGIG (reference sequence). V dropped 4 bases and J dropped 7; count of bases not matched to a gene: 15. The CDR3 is CAWIKTGMGLGGYTF. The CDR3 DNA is TGTGCCTGGATTAAGACAGGGATGGGCCTGGGTGGCTACACCTTC.

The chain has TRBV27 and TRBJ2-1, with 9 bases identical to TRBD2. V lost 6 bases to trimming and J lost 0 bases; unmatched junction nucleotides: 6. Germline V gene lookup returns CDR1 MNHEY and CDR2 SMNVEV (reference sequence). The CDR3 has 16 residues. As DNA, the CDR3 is TGTGCCAGCAGAGGCCTAGCGGGGAGCTCCTACAATGAGCAGTTCTTC. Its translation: CASRGLAGSSYNEQFF.

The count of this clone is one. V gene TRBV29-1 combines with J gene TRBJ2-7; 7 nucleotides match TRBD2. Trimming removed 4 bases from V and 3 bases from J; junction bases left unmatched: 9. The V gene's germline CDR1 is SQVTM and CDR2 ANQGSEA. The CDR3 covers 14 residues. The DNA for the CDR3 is TGCAGCGTTGTACCCGCTAGCGGAAACTACGAGCAGTACTTC. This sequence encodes CSVVPASGNYEQYF.

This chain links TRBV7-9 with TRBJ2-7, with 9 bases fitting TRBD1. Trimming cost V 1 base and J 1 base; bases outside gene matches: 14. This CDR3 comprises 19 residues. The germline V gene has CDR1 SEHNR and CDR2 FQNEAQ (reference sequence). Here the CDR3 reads CASSLGGLGTGKRSYEQYF. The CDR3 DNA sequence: TGTGCCAGCAGCTTAGGTGGGTTGGGGACAGGGAAGAGGTCCTACGAGCAGTACTTC.

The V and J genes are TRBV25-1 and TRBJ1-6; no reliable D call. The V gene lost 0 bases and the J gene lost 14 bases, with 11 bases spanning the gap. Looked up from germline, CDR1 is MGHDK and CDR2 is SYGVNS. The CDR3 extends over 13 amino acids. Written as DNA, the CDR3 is TGTGCCAGCAGTGAATATCCCGATTCGGCCCTCCACTTT. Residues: CASSEYPDSALHF. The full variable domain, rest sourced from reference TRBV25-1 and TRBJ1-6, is EADIYQTPRYLVIGTGKKITLECSQTMGHDKMYWYQQDPGMELHLIHYSYGVNSTEKGDLSSESTVSRIRTEHFPLTLESARPSHTSQYLCASSEYPDSALHFGNGTRLTVT.

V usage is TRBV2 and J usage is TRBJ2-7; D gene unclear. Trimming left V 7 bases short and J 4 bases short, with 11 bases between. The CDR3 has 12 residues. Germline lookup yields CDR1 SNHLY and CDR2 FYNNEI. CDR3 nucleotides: TGTGCCAGCACGTGGACCATGTACGAGCAGTACTTC. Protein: CASTWTMYEQYF.

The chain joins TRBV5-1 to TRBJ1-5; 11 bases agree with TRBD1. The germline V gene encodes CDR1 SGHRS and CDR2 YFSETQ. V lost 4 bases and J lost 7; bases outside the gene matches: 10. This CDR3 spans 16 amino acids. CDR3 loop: CASSGGTGGAGQPQHF. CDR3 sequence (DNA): TGCGCCAGCAGCGGCGGGACAGGGGGGGCTGGCCAGCCCCAGCATTTT.